Following are 19 T cell receptor beta chains from one sample sequenced in a study of T cell changes during pregnancy in multiple sclerosis. Using immunoSEQ multiplex PCR, the repertoire was profiled, and TCRdb retains in-frame clones only, with some absent. In the table there are 80,000 to 100,000 clones, approximately 92% of which are singletons. The starting material was peripheral blood, obtained in the first trimester of pregnancy. These receptors were taken from a female donor with multiple sclerosis, enrolled in a pregnancy study.

The chain links TRBV14 to TRBJ2-1; 8 positions agree with TRBD1. This CDR3 is built from 16 residues. Germline CDR1 and CDR2: SGHDN and FVKESK. The trim removed 3 bases at V and 2 bases at J, leaving 6 bases unmatched. The CDR3 sequence is CASSQIQGVTYNEQFF. The CDR3 region has the DNA TGTGCCAGCAGCCAGATACAGGGGGTAACCTACAATGAGCAGTTCTTC.

CDR3 region: CASSLGQGTLAKNIQYF. The CDR3 DNA reads as TGTGCCAGCAGCTTAGGCCAGGGAACTCTAGCCAAAAACATTCAGTACTTC. The rearrangement links TRBV11-2 to TRBJ2-4; D possibly corresponds to TRBD1 (5 bases). CDR1 is SGHAT and CDR2 is FQNNGV in the germline V gene. The CDR3 contains 17 residues. V lost 1 base and J 0 bases, leaving 13 bases between the germline ends. Full variable domain (missing parts from reference TRBV11-2 and TRBJ2-4): EAGVAQSPRYKIIEKRQSVAFWCNPISGHATLYWYQQILGQGPKLLIQFQNNGVVDDSQLPKDRFSAERLKGVDSTLKIQPAKLEDSAVYLCASSLGQGTLAKNIQYFGAGTRLSVL.

The chain carries TRBV5-1 and TRBJ2-1; 7 bases fit TRBD2. The CDR3 runs to 14 residues. Looked up from germline, CDR1 is SGHRS and CDR2 is YFSETQ. V was clipped by 6 bases and J by 3 bases; unmatched bases: 6. The DNA for the CDR3 is TGCGCCAGCACTGCGGGAGTAATCTACAATGAGCAGTTCTTC. This codes for CASTAGVIYNEQFF.

The chain joins TRBV27 to TRBJ2-2, with 8 bases matching TRBD1. The V gene's germline CDR1 is MNHEY and CDR2 SMNVEV (reference sequence). Trimming took 5 bases from V and 0 from J; bases not matched to a gene: 8. The CDR3 extends over 17 amino acids. The CDR3 DNA reads as TGTGCCAGCAGTCCCTTTATGACAGGGGCGAACACCGGGGAGCTGTTTTTT. Its translation is CASSPFMTGANTGELFF.

The genes are TRBV19 and TRBJ1-1; tentatively, D is TRBD1 (6 bases). The CDR3 totals 14 residues. Germline loops: CDR1 LNHDA, CDR2 SQIVND (reference sequence). Between the trimmed V and J ends, which lost 7 bases and 1 base, there was a span of 13 bases. CDR3 nucleotides: TGTGCCAGTAAAGTCCGGACAGCGAACACTGAAGCTTTCTTT. Protein product: CASKVRTANTEAFF.

On this clone itself: At one end the junction does not follow the germline gene, possibly because of a read error. The V call is TRBV7-7, the J call TRBJ2-5, with TRBD2 matching over 7 bases. CDR1 and CDR2 (germline): SSHAT, FNYEAQ (reference sequence). CDR3 size: 13 residues. The DNA of the CDR3 is TGTGCTAGCAGCGCCAGGGAGGGGGAGACCCAGTACTTC. This encodes CASSAREGETQYF. Looking up the rest from reference TRBV7-7 and TRBJ2-5 gives the full variable domain: GAGVSQSPRYKVTKRGQDVTLRCDPISSHATLYWYQQALGQGPEFLTYFNYEAQPDKSGLPSDRFSAERPEGSISTLTIQRTEQRDSAMYRCASSAREGETQYFGPGTRLLVL.

V is TRBV6-5 and J is TRBJ1-4, with D possibly matching TRBD1 (5 bases). The ends were cut back, 10 bases at V and 0 bases at J, with 12 bases in the middle. Germline CDR1 reads MNHEY; CDR2 reads SVGAGI. The CDR3 runs 14 residues. The CDR3: CATGGIATNEKLFF. CDR3 nucleotide sequence: TGTGCCACCGGGGGTATTGCAACTAATGAAAAACTGTTTTTT.

V gene TRBV7-3 combines with J gene TRBJ2-1; maybe TRBD2 (6 bases). The CDR3 loop spans 14 amino acids. The germline V gene encodes CDR1 SGHTA and CDR2 FQGTGA. V was shortened by 6 bases and J by 6 bases, with 15 bases between the two germline ends. The CDR3 DNA reads as TGTGCCAGCAGACCGAACGGGGGAAGCAATGAGCAGTTCTTC. It is translated as CASRPNGGSNEQFF.

The chain uses TRBV6-5 and TRBJ2-1, with a tentative D call TRBD2 (5 bases). The CDR3 runs 12 residues. Germline lookup yields CDR1 MNHEY and CDR2 SVGAGI. Trimming removed 2 bases at V and 9 bases at J, with 8 bases between. CDR3 loop: CASSYEGVEQFF. The CDR3, as DNA: TGTGCCAGCAGTTACGAGGGAGTTGAGCAGTTCTTC.

This chain uses TRBV29-1 with TRBJ2-6; maybe TRBD2 (7 bases). Germline V gene sequence: CDR1 SQVTM, CDR2 ANQGSEA. This CDR3 is 15 amino acids long. Trimming cost V 4 bases and J 4 bases, with 14 bases left between them. CDR3 bases: TGCAGCGTTGCCGAGGGGGGGGCAGGGGCCAACGTCCTGACTTTC. As protein: CSVAEGGAGANVLTF.

The chain couples TRBV6-4 to TRBJ2-5; 8 nucleotides match TRBD1. In germline, CDR1 is MRHNA, CDR2 SNTAGT. The CDR3 totals 13 residues. Trimming took 5 bases from V and 4 from J; bases not matched to a gene: 3. The CDR3: CASSSQGGETQYF. DNA of the CDR3: TGTGCCAGCAGTTCACAGGGGGGAGAGACCCAGTACTTC.

V and J are TRBV28 and TRBJ2-1; TRBD2 aligns across 9 bases. J was trimmed by 8 bases and V by 3 bases; bases with no gene match: 11. Germline V CDR1 and CDR2: MDHEN, SYDVKM. CDR3 length: 16 residues. The CDR3 DNA reads TGTGCCAGCAGTTTGGGGGCGGGAGGGGGGTTGGATGAGCAGTTCTTC. Residues: CASSLGAGGGLDEQFF.

The rearrangement joins TRBV13 to TRBJ2-5; the match to TRBD2 covers 9 bases. V was pared by 5 bases and J by 4 bases, with 17 bases of the junction left unmatched. The CDR3 is made up of 18 amino acids. Germline assignment: CDR1 PRHDT and CDR2 FYEKMQ (reference sequence). The CDR3 loop is CASSTKMGREGLGETQYF. CDR3 DNA: TGTGCCAGCAGCACTAAGATGGGGCGGGAGGGCCTAGGAGAGACCCAGTACTTC. Together with reference TRBV13 and TRBJ2-5, the CDR3 gives the full variable domain: AAGVIQSPRHLIKEKRETATLKCYPIPRHDTVYWYQQGPGQDPQFLISFYEKMQSDKGSIPDRFSAQQFSDYHSELNMSSLELGDSALYFCASSTKMGREGLGETQYFGPGTRLLVL.

The chain is built from TRBV5-1 and TRBJ2-1, with D possibly being TRBD2 (6 bases). Germline V gene sequence: CDR1 SGHRS, CDR2 YFSETQ. The V and J ends lost 3 bases and 8 bases respectively, with 21 bases between them. The CDR3 runs to 16 residues. The CDR3 DNA sequence: TGCGCCAGCAGCTCCGTGGGGGGTTCCCGGCTCGATGAGCAGTTCTTC. Translation: CASSSVGGSRLDEQFF.

The chain is built from TRBV7-9 and TRBJ2-7, with 12 nucleotides matching TRBD1. V trimming: 2 bases; J trimming: 6 bases; junction bases outside the gene matches: 5. Germline CDR1 and CDR2: SEHNR and FQNEAQ (reference sequence). The CDR3 has 15 residues. CDR3 residues: CASSLTGQGAIEQYF. The CDR3 DNA follows: TGTGCCAGCAGCTTAACGGGACAGGGGGCAATCGAGCAGTACTTC.

The sample holds one count of this clone. This rearrangement joins TRBV2 to TRBJ2-4; 9 bases line up with TRBD1. After removal of 4 bases from V and 1 base from J, the junction contained 5 bases not matched to a gene. CDR1 and CDR2 (germline): SNHLY, FYNNEI. CDR3 size: 16 residues. For the CDR3, the DNA is TGTGCCAGCAGTGCCGGGACAGGGTTGGCCAAAAACATTCAGTACTTC. Encoded protein: CASSAGTGLAKNIQYF.

The V gene is TRBV27, the J gene TRBJ2-2, with D maybe TRBD2 (6 bases). V lost 3 bases and J 8 bases, leaving 16 bases between the germline ends. CDR3 size: 15 residues. CDR1 MNHEY and CDR2 SMNVEV come from the germline V gene (reference sequence). CDR3 DNA sequence: TGTGCCAGCAGTTTTGGTCTAGCGAGTAGAGGGGAGCTGTTTTTT. Amino acids: CASSFGLASRGELFF.

The rearrangement joins TRBV18 to TRBJ1-1; TRBD1 might be the D (6 bases). Germline values: CDR1 KGHSH, CDR2 LQKENI. With 1 base removed from V and 0 bases from J, the gap between germline ends came to 12 bases. The CDR3 is 16 residues long. The chain's CDR3 is CASSPRLQGLNTEAFF. The CDR3 DNA sequence: TGTGCCAGCTCACCACGACTACAGGGCTTGAACACTGAAGCTTTCTTT.

The chain uses TRBV18 and TRBJ1-1; 8 bases map to TRBD1. From germline, CDR1 is KGHSH and CDR2 LQKENI. This CDR3 has 13 residues. Germline trimming cut 3 bases from V and 4 bases from J; bases unmatched to any gene: 1. The CDR3 DNA reads TGTGCCAGCTCACCGGGGACAGGCACTGAAGCTTTCTTT. It encodes CASSPGTGTEAFF.